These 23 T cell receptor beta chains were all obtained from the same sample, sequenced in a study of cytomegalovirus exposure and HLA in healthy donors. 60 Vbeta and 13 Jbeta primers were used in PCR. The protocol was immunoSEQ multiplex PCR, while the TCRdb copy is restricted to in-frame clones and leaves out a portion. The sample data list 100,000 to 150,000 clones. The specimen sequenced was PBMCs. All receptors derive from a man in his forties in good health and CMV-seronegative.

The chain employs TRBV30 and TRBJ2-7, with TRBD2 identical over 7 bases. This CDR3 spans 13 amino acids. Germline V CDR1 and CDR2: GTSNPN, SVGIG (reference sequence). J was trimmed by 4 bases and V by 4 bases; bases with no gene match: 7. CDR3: CAWNPGGTYEQYF. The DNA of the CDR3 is TGTGCCTGGAACCCCGGGGGGACGTACGAGCAGTACTTC.

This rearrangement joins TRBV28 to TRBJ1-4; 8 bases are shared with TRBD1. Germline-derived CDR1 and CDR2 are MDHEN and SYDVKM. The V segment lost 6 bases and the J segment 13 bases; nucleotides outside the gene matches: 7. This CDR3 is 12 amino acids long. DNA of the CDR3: TGTGCCAGCAGCTCCCATGGACAGGGACTGTTTTTT. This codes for CASSSHGQGLFF.

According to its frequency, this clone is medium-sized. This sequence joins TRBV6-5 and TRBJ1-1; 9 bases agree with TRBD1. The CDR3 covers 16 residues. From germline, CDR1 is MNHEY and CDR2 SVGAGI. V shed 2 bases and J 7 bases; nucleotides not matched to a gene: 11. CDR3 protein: CASSYLPGTGNGEAFF. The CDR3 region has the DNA TGTGCCAGCAGTTACCTTCCCGGGACAGGGAACGGTGAAGCTTTCTTT.

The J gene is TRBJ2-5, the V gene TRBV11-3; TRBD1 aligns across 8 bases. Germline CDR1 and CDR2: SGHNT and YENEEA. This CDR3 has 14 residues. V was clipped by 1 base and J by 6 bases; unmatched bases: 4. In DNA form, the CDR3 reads TGTGCCAGCAGCTTAGGACAGGGGCCGAAGACCCAGTACTTC. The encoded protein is CASSLGQGPKTQYF. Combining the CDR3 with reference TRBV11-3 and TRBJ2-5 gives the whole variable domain EAGVVQSPRYKIIEKKQPVAFWCNPISGHNTLYWYLQNLGQGPELLIRYENEEAVDDSQLPKDRFSAERLKGVDSTLKIQPAELGDSAVYLCASSLGQGPKTQYFGPGTRLLVL.

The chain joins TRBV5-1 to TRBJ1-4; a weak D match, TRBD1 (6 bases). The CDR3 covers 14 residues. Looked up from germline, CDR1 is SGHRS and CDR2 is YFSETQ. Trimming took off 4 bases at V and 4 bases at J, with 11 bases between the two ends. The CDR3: CASSEQGINEKLFF. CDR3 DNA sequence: TGCGCCAGCAGCGAACAGGGAATTAATGAAAAACTGTTTTTT.

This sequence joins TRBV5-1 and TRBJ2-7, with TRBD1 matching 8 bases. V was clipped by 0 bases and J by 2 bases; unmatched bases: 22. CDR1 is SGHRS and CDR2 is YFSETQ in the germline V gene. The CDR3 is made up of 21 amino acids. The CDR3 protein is CASSLASGFGQGDRGAYEQYF. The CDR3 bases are TGCGCCAGCAGCTTGGCCTCTGGATTCGGACAGGGTGATAGAGGGGCCTACGAGCAGTACTTC.

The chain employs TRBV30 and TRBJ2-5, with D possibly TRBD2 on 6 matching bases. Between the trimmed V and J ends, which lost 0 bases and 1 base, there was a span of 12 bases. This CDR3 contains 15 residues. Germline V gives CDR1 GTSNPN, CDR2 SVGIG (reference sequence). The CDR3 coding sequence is TGTGCCTGGAGTGTACGGGGGAGGAGCCAAGAGACCCAGTACTTC. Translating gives CAWSVRGRSQETQYF.

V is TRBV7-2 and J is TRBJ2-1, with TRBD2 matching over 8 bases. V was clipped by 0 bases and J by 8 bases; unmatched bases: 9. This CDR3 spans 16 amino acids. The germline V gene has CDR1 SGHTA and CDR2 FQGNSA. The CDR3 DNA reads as TGTGCCAGCAGCTTAGCGAGGTTAGCGGGATTCGATGAGCAGTTCTTC. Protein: CASSLARLAGFDEQFF.

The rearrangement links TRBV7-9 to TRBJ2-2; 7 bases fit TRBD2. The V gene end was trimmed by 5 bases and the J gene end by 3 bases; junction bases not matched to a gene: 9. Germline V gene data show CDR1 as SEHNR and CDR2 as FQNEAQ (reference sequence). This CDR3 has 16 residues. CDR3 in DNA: TGTGCCAGCAGCGTAGGGCTGGCGGGGGACACCGGGGAGCTGTTTTTT. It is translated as CASSVGLAGDTGELFF.

CDR3 bases: TGTGCCAGCTCACCTTGGACGGGACAGGGGAGGGACGAGCAGTACTTC. It codes for CASSPWTGQGRDEQYF. The chain couples TRBV18 to TRBJ2-7; 10 positions agree with TRBD1. The CDR3 covers 16 residues. Losses at the gene ends were 3 bases for V and 5 bases for J; bases not matched to a gene: 10. Germline V lookup: CDR1 KGHSH, CDR2 LQKENI.

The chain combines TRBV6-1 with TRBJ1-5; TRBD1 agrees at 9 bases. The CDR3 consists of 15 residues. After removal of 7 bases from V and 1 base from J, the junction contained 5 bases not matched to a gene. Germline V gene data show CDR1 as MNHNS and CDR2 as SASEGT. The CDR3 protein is CASIPTGGSNQPQHF. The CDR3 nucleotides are TGTGCCAGCATCCCTACAGGGGGCAGCAATCAGCCCCAGCATTTT.

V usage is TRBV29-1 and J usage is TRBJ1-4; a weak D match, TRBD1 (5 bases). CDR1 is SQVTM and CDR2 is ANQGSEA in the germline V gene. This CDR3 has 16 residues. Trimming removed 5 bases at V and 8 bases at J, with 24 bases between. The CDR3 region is CSVWSVGGLGREKLFF. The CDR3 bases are TGCAGCGTTTGGAGTGTGGGGGGTCTGGGAAGAGAAAAACTGTTTTTT.

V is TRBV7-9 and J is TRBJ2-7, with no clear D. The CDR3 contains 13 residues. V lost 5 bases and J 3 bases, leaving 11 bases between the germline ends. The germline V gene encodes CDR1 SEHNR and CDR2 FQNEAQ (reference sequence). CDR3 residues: CASSPRKSYEQYF. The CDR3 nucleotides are TGTGCCAGCAGCCCTAGGAAGAGCTACGAGCAGTACTTC.

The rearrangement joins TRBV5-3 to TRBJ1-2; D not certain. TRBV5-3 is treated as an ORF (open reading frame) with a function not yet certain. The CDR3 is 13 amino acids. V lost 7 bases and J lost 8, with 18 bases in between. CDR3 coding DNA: TGTGCCAGAGTCCTCCTTTGGGGAGGCGGCTACACCTTC. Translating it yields CARVLLWGGGYTF.

In nucleotides, the CDR3 is TGCGCCAGCAGCCGGACTAGCGGGAGCCCCGGGGAGCTGTTTTTT. Translated, it gives CASSRTSGSPGELFF. V gene TRBV4-3 combines with J gene TRBJ2-2, with 13 bases that match TRBD2. Germline V gives CDR1 LGHNA, CDR2 YSLEER. The ends lost 4 bases at V and 6 bases at J; junction bases unmatched: 2. The CDR3 has 15 amino acids.

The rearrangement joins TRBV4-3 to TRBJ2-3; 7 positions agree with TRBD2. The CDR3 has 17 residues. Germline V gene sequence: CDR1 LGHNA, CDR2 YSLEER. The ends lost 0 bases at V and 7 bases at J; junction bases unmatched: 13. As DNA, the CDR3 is TGCGCCAGCAGCCAAGAGGGTGGGGAGGGGCACCTTAATACGCAGTATTTT. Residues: CASSQEGGEGHLNTQYF.

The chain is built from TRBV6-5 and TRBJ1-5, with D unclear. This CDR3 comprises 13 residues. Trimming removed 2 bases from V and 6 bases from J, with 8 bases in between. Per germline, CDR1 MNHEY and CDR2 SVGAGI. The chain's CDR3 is CASSYGSGQPQHF. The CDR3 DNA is TGTGCCAGCAGTTACGGGTCGGGTCAGCCCCAGCATTTT.

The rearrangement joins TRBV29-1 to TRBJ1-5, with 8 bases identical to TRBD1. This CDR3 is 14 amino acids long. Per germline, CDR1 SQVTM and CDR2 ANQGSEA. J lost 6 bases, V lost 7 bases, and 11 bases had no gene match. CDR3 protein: CSAGGQGAGQPQHF. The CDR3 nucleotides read TGCAGCGCCGGAGGTCAGGGGGCGGGTCAGCCCCAGCATTTT.

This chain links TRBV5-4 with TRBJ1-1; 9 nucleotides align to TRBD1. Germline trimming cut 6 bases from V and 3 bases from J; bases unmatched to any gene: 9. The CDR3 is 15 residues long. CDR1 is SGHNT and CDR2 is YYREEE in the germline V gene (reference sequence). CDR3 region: CASNRDRVRDTEAFF. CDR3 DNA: TGTGCCAGCAACCGGGACAGGGTGCGGGACACTGAAGCTTTCTTT.

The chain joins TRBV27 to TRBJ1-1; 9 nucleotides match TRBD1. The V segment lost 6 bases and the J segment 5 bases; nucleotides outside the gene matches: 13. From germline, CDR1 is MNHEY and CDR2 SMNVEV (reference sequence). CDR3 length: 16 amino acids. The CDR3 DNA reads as TGTGCCAGCAGCAAAGGCGGGGGACAGGGTGGAACTGAAGCTTTCTTT. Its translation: CASSKGGGQGGTEAFF.

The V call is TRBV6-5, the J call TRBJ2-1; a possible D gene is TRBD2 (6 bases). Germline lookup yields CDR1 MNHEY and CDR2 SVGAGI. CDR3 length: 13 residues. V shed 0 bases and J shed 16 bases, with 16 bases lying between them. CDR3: CASSYSGRTTNFF. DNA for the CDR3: TGTGCCAGCAGTTACTCGGGGAGGACTACAAATTTCTTC.

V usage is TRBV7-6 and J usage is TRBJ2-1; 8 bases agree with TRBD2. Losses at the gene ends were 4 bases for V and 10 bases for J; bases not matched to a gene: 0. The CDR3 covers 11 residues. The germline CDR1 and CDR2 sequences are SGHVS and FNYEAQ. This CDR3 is CASSSGGEQFF. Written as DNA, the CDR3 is TGTGCCAGCAGCTCGGGGGGGGAGCAGTTCTTC.

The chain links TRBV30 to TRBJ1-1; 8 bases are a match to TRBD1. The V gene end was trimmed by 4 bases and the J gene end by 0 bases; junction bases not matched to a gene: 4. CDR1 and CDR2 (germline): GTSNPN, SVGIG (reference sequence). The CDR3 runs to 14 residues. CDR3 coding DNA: TGTGCCTGGAAGGGACAGGCCCTGAACACTGAAGCTTTCTTT. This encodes CAWKGQALNTEAFF.